The rows below give T cell receptor beta chains drawn from one sample of a study of cytomegalovirus exposure and HLA in healthy donors. Generated by immunoSEQ multiplex PCR, the TCRdb table keeps only in-frame clones and is missing some. The sample contains over 200,000 clones, 60% to 80% of which appear only once. The sequencing input was PBMCs. The receptor source for this set is a woman aged 30 to 39 in good health and CMV-seronegative. CDR3s include the opening cysteine and the closing phenylalanine or tryptophan. Each record gives: D gene, J gene, clone size, V gene, CDR3 DNA, CDR3 protein. The D gene is left open where the match is weak. Expanded clones get a size class; other rows say once, few or many, or leave the size out.

d_gene: .; j_gene: TRBJ2-1; abundance: .; v_gene: TRBV5-5; CDR3nt: TGTGCCAGCAGCTTTACTGGCGGAACTTACAATGAGCAGTTCTTC; CDR3aa: CASSFTGGTYNEQFF
d_gene: TRBD2; j_gene: TRBJ2-5; abundance: .; v_gene: TRBV5-6; CDR3nt: TGTGCCAGCAGCTTGGTCGGACTAGCGGGACAAGAGACCCAGTACTTC; CDR3aa: CASSLVGLAGQETQYF
d_gene: .; j_gene: TRBJ2-7; abundance: .; v_gene: TRBV6-1; CDR3nt: TGTGCCAGCAGTGAACCGAGGGAAGCCTACGAGCAGTACTTC; CDR3aa: CASSEPREAYEQYF
d_gene: TRBD1; j_gene: TRBJ2-7; abundance: .; v_gene: TRBV5-1; CDR3nt: TGCGCCAGCAGCCGGGGACAGGGGGCCTACGAGCAGTACTTC; CDR3aa: CASSRGQGAYEQYF
d_gene: .; j_gene: TRBJ1-2; abundance: .; v_gene: TRBV6-6; CDR3nt: TGTGCCAGCAGTTACTCGACAGACTATGGCTACACCTTC; CDR3aa: CASSYSTDYGYTF
d_gene: TRBD1; j_gene: TRBJ1-1; abundance: .; v_gene: TRBV6-6; CDR3nt: TGTGCCAGCAGTTACGACAGGGGAACTGAAGCTTTCTTT; CDR3aa: CASSYDRGTEAFF
d_gene: .; j_gene: TRBJ2-1; abundance: few; v_gene: TRBV9; CDR3nt: TGTGCCAGCAGCGTAGATGACTCCCCTCTTAATGAGCAGTTCTTC; CDR3aa: CASSVDDSPLNEQFF
d_gene: TRBD2; j_gene: TRBJ2-7; abundance: .; v_gene: TRBV6-6; CDR3nt: TGTGCCAGCAGTAGCGGGGGGGCCGGCGAGCAGTACTTC; CDR3aa: CASSSGGAGEQYF
d_gene: TRBD1; j_gene: TRBJ2-5; abundance: .; v_gene: TRBV30; CDR3nt: TGTGCCCTTGAAAAGGGACAGGGATGGGAGACCCAGTACTTC; CDR3aa: CALEKGQGWETQYF
d_gene: TRBD1; j_gene: TRBJ2-1; abundance: .; v_gene: TRBV6-6; CDR3nt: TGTGCCAGCAGTTATAACAGGGGAAAGGGCTACAATGAGCAGTTCTTC; CDR3aa: CASSYNRGKGYNEQFF
d_gene: .; j_gene: TRBJ2-7; abundance: .; v_gene: TRBV15; CDR3nt: TGTGCCACCAGCAGAGACAGGGGCCCTTACGAGCAGTACTTC; CDR3aa: CATSRDRGPYEQYF
d_gene: TRBD1; j_gene: TRBJ2-5; abundance: .; v_gene: TRBV9; CDR3nt: TGTGCCAGCAGCGCCCCCGACAGGGCAGAGACCCAGTACTTC; CDR3aa: CASSAPDRAETQYF
d_gene: .; j_gene: TRBJ1-1; abundance: .; v_gene: TRBV6-1; CDR3nt: TGTGCCAGCAGTGAATCGACTCTGGGCACTGAAGCTTTCTTT; CDR3aa: CASSESTLGTEAFF
d_gene: TRBD1; j_gene: TRBJ1-2; abundance: few; v_gene: TRBV4-1; CDR3nt: TGCGCCAGCAGCCCGGGACAGGGACCTTACTATGGCTACACCTTC; CDR3aa: CASSPGQGPYYGYTF
d_gene: .; j_gene: TRBJ2-5; abundance: few; v_gene: TRBV7-9; CDR3nt: TGTGCCAGCAGCCCATCGGGACTAGAGACCCAGTACTTC; CDR3aa: CASSPSGLETQYF
d_gene: TRBD1; j_gene: TRBJ1-2; abundance: few; v_gene: TRBV11-2; CDR3nt: TGTGCCAGCACCTTACCGGGGACAGGGGGGCTCTATGGCTACACCTTC; CDR3aa: CASTLPGTGGLYGYTF
d_gene: .; j_gene: TRBJ2-7; abundance: .; v_gene: TRBV2; CDR3nt: TGTGCCAGCAGGACAGCCTACGAGCAGTACTTC; CDR3aa: CASRTAYEQYF
d_gene: TRBD2; j_gene: TRBJ2-3; abundance: .; v_gene: TRBV5-1; CDR3nt: TGCGCCAGCAGCTTCGATTCCCTAGCGGGAAACACAGATACGCAGTATTTT; CDR3aa: CASSFDSLAGNTDTQYF
d_gene: TRBD2; j_gene: TRBJ2-3; abundance: .; v_gene: TRBV9; CDR3nt: TGTGCCAGCAGCGTAGGCGGGGGAACTCCTGGCAATACGCAGTATTTT; CDR3aa: CASSVGGGTPGNTQYF
d_gene: .; j_gene: TRBJ2-3; abundance: .; v_gene: TRBV19; CDR3nt: TGTGCCAGTACAAAGGGAGACTTTACAGATACGCAGTATTTT; CDR3aa: CASTKGDFTDTQYF
d_gene: .; j_gene: TRBJ1-6; abundance: .; v_gene: TRBV30; CDR3nt: TGTGCCTCCCGCGGCGGGAGCTCCTATAATTCACCCCTCCACTTT; CDR3aa: CASRGGSSYNSPLHF
d_gene: TRBD1; j_gene: TRBJ1-2; abundance: .; v_gene: TRBV27; CDR3nt: TGTGCCAGCAGTTTATCGATGGGGACAGGGATCTATGGCTACACCTTC; CDR3aa: CASSLSMGTGIYGYTF
d_gene: TRBD2; j_gene: TRBJ2-2; abundance: .; v_gene: TRBV9; CDR3nt: TGTGCCATCAGCGTAGGGATGGCGGGAGGGACATACACCGGGGAGCTGTTTTTT; CDR3aa: CAISVGMAGGTYTGELFF
d_gene: .; j_gene: TRBJ1-6; abundance: .; v_gene: TRBV7-3; CDR3nt: TGTGCCAGCAGCGCCGGGGGGGGCAATTCACCCCTCCACTTT; CDR3aa: CASSAGGGNSPLHF
d_gene: .; j_gene: TRBJ2-7; abundance: few; v_gene: TRBV7-9; CDR3nt: TGTGCCAGCAGCTCCCGCGTAAGCTACGAGCAGTACTTC; CDR3aa: CASSSRVSYEQYF